The T cell receptor (beta chain) described here comes from a study of T cell clonality in common variable immunodeficiency. The study, taken as a whole, reports: Common variable immunodeficiency TCR beta sequences reportedly had fewer deletions and N-nucleotide insertions.

Diagnosis required reduced IgG, IgA and/or IgM with specific antibody deficiency. A few counts support this clone. The antigen remains undetermined. The read terminates 3 residues ahead of where the CDR3 ends, so the germline J gene completes it. This CDR3 spans 14 amino acids. Germline V CDR1 and CDR2: SGHRS, YFSETQ. V trimming: 5 bases; J trimming: 2 bases; junction bases outside the gene matches: 4. CVID and control samples used equivalent genomic DNA input. The assay was immunoSEQ multiplex PCR, and TCRdb's table has in-frame clones only and misses some. Recorded here are roughly 13,000 clones, none singletons.

This receptor was taken from a human donor with common variable immunodeficiency. Sequencing used peripheral blood mononuclear cells. The chain uses TRBV5-1 and TRBJ2-7; 10 nucleotides agree with TRBD1. The CDR3 loop is CASRPTGGPYEQYF. CDR3 bases read: TGCGCCAGCAGACCGACAGGGGGCCCCTACGAG.